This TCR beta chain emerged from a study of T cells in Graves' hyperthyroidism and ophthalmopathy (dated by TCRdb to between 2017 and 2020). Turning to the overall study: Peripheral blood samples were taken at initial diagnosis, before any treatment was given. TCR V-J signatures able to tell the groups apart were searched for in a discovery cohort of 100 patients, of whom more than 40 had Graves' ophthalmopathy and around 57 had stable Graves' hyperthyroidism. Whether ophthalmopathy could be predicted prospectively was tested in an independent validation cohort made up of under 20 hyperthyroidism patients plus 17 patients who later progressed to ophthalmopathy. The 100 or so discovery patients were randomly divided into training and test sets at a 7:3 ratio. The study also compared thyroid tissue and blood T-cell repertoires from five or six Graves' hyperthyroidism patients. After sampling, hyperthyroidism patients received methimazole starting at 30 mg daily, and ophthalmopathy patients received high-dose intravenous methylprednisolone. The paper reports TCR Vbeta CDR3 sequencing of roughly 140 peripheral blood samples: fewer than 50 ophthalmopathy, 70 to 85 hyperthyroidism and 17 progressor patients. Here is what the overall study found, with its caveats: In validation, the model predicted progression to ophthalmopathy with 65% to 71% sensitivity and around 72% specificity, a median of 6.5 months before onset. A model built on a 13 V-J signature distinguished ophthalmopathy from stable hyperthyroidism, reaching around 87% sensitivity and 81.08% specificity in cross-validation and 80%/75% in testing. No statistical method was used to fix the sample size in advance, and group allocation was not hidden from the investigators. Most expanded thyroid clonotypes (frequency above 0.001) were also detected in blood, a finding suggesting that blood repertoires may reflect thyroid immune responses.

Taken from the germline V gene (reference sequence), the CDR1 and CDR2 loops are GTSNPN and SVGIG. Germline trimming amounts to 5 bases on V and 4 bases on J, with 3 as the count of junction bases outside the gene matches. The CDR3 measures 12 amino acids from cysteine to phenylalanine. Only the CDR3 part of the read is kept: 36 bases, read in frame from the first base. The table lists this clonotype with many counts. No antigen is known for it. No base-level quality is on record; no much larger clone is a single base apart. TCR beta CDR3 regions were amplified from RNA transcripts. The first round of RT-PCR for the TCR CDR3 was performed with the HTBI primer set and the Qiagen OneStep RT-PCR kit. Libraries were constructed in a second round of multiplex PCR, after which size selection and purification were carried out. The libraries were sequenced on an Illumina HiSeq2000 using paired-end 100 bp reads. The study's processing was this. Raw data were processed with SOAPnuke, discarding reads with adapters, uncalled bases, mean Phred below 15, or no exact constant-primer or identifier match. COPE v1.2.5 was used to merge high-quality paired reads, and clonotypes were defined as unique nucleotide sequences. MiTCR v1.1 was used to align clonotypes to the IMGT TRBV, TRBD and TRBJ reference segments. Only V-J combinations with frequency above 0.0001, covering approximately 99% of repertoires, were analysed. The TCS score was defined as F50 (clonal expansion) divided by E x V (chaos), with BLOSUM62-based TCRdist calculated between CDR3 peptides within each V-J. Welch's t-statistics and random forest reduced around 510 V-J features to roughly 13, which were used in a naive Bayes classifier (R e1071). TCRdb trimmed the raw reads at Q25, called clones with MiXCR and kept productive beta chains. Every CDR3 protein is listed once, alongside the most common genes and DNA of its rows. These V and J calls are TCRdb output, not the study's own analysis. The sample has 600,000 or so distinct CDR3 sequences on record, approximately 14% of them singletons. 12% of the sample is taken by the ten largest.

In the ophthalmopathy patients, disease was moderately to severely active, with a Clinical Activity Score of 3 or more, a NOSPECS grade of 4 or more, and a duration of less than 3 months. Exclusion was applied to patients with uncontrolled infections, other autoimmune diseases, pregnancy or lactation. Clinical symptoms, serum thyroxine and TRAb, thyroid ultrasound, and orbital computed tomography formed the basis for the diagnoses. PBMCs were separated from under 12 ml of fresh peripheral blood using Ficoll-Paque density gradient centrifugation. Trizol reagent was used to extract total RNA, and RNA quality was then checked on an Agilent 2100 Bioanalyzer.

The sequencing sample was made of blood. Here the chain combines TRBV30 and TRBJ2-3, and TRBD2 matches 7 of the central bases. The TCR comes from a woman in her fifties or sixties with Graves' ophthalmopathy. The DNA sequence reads TGTGCCTGGGGTACTAGCGCAGATACGCAGTATTTT. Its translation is CAWGTSADTQYF.